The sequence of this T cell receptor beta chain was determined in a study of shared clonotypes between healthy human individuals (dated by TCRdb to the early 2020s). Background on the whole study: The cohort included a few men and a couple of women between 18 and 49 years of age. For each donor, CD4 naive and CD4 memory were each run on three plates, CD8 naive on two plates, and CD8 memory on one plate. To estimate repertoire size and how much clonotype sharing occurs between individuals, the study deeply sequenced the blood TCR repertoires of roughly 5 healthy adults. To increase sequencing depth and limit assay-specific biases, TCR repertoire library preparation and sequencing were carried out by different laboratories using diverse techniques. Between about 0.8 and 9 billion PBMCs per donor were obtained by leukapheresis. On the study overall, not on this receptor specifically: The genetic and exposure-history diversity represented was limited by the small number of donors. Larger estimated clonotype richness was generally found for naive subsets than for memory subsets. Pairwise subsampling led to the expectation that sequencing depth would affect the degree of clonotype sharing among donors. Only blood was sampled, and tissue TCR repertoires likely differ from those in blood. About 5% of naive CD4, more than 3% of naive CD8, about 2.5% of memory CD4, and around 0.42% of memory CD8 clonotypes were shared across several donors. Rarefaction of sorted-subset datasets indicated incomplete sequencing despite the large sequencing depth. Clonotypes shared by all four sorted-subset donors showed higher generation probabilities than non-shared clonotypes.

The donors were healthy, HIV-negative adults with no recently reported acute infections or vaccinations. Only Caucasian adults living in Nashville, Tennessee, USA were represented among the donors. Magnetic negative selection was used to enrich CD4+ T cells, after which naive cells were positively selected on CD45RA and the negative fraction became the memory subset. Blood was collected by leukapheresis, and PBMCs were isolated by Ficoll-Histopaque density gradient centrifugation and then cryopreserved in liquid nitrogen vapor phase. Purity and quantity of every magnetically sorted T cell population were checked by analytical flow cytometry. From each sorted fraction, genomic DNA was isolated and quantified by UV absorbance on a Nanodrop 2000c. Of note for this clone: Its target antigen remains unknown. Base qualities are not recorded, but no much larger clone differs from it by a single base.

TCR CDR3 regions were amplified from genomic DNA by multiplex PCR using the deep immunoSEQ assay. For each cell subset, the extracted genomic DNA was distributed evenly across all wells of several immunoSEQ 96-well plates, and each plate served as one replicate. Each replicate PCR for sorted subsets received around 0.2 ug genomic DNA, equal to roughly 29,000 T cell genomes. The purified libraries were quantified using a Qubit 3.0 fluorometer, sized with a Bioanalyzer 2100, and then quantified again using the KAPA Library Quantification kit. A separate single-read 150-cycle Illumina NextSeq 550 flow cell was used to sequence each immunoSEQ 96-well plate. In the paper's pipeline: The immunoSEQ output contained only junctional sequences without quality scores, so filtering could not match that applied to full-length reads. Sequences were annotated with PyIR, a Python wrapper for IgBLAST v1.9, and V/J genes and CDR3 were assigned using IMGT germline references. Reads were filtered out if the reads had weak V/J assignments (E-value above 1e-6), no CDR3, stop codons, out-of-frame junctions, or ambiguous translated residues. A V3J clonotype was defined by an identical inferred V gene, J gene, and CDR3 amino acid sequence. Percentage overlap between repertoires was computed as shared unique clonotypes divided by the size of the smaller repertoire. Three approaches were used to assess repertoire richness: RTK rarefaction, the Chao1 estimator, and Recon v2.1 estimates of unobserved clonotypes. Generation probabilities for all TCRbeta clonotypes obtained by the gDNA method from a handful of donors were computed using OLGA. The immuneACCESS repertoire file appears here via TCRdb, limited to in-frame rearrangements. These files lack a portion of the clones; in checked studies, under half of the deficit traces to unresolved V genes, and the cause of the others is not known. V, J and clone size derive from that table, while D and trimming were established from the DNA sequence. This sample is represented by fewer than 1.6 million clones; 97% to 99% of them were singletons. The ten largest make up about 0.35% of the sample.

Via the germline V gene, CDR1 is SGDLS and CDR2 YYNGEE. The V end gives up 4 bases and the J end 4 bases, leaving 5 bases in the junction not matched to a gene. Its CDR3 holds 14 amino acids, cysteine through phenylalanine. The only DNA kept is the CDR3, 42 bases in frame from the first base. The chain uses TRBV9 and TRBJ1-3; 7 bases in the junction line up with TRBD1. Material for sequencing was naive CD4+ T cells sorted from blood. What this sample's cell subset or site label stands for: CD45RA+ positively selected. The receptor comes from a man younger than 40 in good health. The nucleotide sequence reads TGTGCCAGCAGCCTAGAGGACAGGGGAAACACCATATATTTT. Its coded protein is CASSLEDRGNTIYF.